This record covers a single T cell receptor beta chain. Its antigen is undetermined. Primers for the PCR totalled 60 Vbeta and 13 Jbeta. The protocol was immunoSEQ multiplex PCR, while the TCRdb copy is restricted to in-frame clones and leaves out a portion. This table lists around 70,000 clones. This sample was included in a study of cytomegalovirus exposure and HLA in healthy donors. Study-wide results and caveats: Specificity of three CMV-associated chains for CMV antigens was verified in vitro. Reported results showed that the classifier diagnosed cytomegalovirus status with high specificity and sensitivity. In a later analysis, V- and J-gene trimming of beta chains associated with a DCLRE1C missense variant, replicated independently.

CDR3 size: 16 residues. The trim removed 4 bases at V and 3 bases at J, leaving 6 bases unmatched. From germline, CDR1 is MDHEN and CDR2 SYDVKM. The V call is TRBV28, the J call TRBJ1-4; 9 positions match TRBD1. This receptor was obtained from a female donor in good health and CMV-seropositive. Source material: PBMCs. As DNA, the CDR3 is TGTGCCAGCAGTTCCGGGACAGGGCTTCCTAATGAAAAACTGTTTTTT. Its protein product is CASSSGTGLPNEKLFF.